The present T cell receptor (beta chain) was sequenced within a study of cytomegalovirus exposure and HLA in healthy donors. There are a few counts of this clone. The antigen is not known. Study-wide results and limits: For most subjects, TCR beta sequences were reported to predict HLA-A and HLA-B alleles with accuracy.

The PCR contained 60 Vbeta and 13 Jbeta primers. Assay: immunoSEQ multiplex PCR; the TCRdb copy retains only in-frame clones and omits some. This table has tens of thousands of clones, about two thirds appearing once. The germline V gene encodes CDR1 MDHEN and CDR2 SYDVKM. This CDR3 comprises 15 residues. The ends lost 5 bases at V and 5 bases at J; junction bases unmatched: 7. The source material was PBMCs. This clonotype originated in a woman between 45 and 65 years old in good health and CMV-seropositive. This sequence joins TRBV28 and TRBJ1-5; 9 nucleotides match TRBD1. The CDR3 region has the DNA TGTGCCAGCAGTCCACAGGGGGCGAGGGATCAGCCCCAGCATTTT. Its protein product is CASSPQGARDQPQHF.